These 30 T cell receptor beta chains came from one sample sequenced in a study of blood T cell repertoires in COVID-19. Measured with immunoSEQ multiplex PCR; TCRdb has only the in-frame clones, and not every one. The data contain approximately 150,000 clones, around 86% of them seen just once; the ten biggest clones take up more than 1.5%. The sample comprised peripheral blood. These TCRs come from a human donor in a cohort sampled during active COVID-19.

This chain connects TRBV6-2 or TRBV6-3 to TRBJ2-5, with D perhaps TRBD2 (6 bases). V was trimmed by 1 base and J by 2 bases, leaving 8 bases between them. Germline CDR1 MNHEY, CDR2 SVGEGT. The CDR3 has 14 residues. The CDR3 sequence: CASSYFSGQETQYF. The CDR3, as DNA: TGTGCCAGCAGTTACTTTAGCGGACAAGAGACCCAGTACTTC.

The rearrangement joins TRBV7-9 to TRBJ1-2; 7 nucleotides match TRBD1. The V segment lost 5 bases and the J segment 6 bases; nucleotides outside the gene matches: 15. The germline gives CDR1 SEHNR, CDR2 FQNEAQ (reference sequence). The CDR3 covers 16 residues. The CDR3 bases are TGTGCCAGCAGCCGTTTAGCTGGACAGGCATCCAATGGCTACACCTTC. The encoded protein is CASSRLAGQASNGYTF.

V usage is TRBV4-2 and J usage is TRBJ2-7; TRBD2 aligns across 12 bases. Germline CDR1 reads LGHNA; CDR2 reads YNFKEQ. This CDR3 is 15 amino acids long. V shed 3 bases and J 5 bases; nucleotides not matched to a gene: 5. CDR3 nucleotide sequence: TGTGCCAGCAGCCAGCTGACTAGCGGGAGTAACGAGCAGTACTTC. Translating gives CASSQLTSGSNEQYF.

This chain joins TRBV28 and TRBJ2-1; 11 nucleotides match TRBD2. V shed 5 bases and J 3 bases; nucleotides not matched to a gene: 9. CDR3 length equals 17 residues. CDR1 and CDR2 from the germline V gene are MDHEN and SYDVKM. The CDR3 DNA reads TGTGCCAGCAGTCCTCTCGAGGGACTAGCGGACTACAATGAGCAGTTCTTC. Its translation: CASSPLEGLADYNEQFF.

The rearrangement joins TRBV24-1 to TRBJ2-7; 7 bases fit TRBD2. Germline V CDR1 and CDR2: KGHDR, SFDVKD. This CDR3 comprises 14 residues. V dropped 4 bases and J dropped 3; count of bases not matched to a gene: 5. CDR3 residues: CATSDRGDLYEQYF. The CDR3 DNA reads as TGTGCCACCAGTGACCGGGGGGACCTCTACGAGCAGTACTTC.

The gene calls are TRBV13 and TRBJ2-1; tentatively, D is TRBD2 (6 bases). CDR3 length: 13 residues. V gave up 4 bases and J gave up 9 bases, with 13 bases separating them. The germline CDR1 and CDR2 sequences are PRHDT and FYEKMQ (reference sequence). The CDR3 loop reads CASSSTSKGEQFF. CDR3 sequence (DNA): TGTGCCAGCAGCTCGACTAGTAAGGGTGAGCAGTTCTTC.

V usage is TRBV29-1 and J usage is TRBJ2-1, with 10 bases identical to TRBD2. The length of the CDR3 is 14 residues. Per germline, CDR1 SQVTM and CDR2 ANQGSEA. J lost 6 bases, V lost 7 bases, and 9 bases had no gene match. The CDR3 bases are TGCAGCGCTACAGCGGGAGGGGCCCCCAATGAGCAGTTCTTC. This codes for CSATAGGAPNEQFF.

This chain joins TRBV9 and TRBJ1-2; 10 positions agree with TRBD1. The CDR3 covers 15 residues. The V gene's germline CDR1 is SGDLS and CDR2 YYNGEE. The V and J ends lost 1 base and 6 bases, in that order; junction bases with no gene match: 6. This CDR3 reads CASSVWGQGTDGYTF. The CDR3 DNA is TGTGCCAGCAGCGTATGGGGACAGGGGACGGATGGCTACACCTTC.

The rearrangement links TRBV27 to TRBJ2-7; D is uncertain. Germline CDR1 is MNHEY and CDR2 is SMNVEV (reference sequence). V shed 5 bases and J shed 3 bases, with 17 bases lying between them. This CDR3 is built from 15 residues. CDR3 DNA sequence: TGTGCCAGCAGTATGCAGGCATCCACACTCTACGAGCAGTACTTC. It is translated as CASSMQASTLYEQYF.

A few counts support this clone. The chain is built from TRBV5-1 and TRBJ1-5; 8 bases line up with TRBD1. V lost 0 bases, J lost 6 bases, and 5 bases stayed unmatched. The germline CDR1 and CDR2 sequences are SGHRS and YFSETQ. There are 15 residues in the CDR3. The CDR3 loop reads CASSLEGQARQPQHF. As DNA, the CDR3 is TGCGCCAGCAGCTTGGAGGGACAGGCTCGTCAGCCCCAGCATTTT.

This chain joins TRBV6-5 and TRBJ1-3; D remains ambiguous. From germline, CDR1 is MNHEY and CDR2 SVGAGI. V was cut by 6 bases and J by 1 base, with 10 bases left in between. The CDR3 runs 14 residues. Here the CDR3 DNA reads TGTGCCAGCAGACTCACAGATTCTGGAAACACCATATATTTT. Protein sequence: CASRLTDSGNTIYF.

This clone was detected only once. The J gene is TRBJ2-2, the V gene TRBV7-9; 7 bases line up with TRBD2. Trimming cost V 6 bases and J 5 bases; bases outside gene matches: 3. Germline CDR1 SEHNR, CDR2 FQNEAQ (reference sequence). CDR3 size: 13 residues. CDR3 DNA: TGTGCCAGCAGAGATAGCGGGACCGGGGAGCTGTTTTTT. Translated, it gives CASRDSGTGELFF.

This clone was recorded once. V usage is TRBV5-5 and J usage is TRBJ2-1, with D unresolved. The germline V gene has CDR1 SGHKS and CDR2 YYEKEE (reference sequence). This CDR3 is built from 14 residues. Deletions cut 4 bases from V and 0 bases from J, with 8 bases between. The CDR3, as DNA: TGTGCCAGCAGCCTCAGATTCTCCTACAATGAGCAGTTCTTC. This gives the protein CASSLRFSYNEQFF. Complete variable domain (other parts from reference TRBV5-5 and TRBJ2-1): DAGVTQSPTHLIKTRGQQVTLRCSPISGHKSVSWYQQVLGQGPQFIFQYYEKEERGRGNFPDRFSARQFPNYSSELNVNALLLGDSALYLCASSLRFSYNEQFFGPGTRLTVL.

The chain uses TRBV19 and TRBJ1-6; D is uncertain. CDR1 is LNHDA and CDR2 is SQIVND in the germline V gene (reference sequence). CDR3 length equals 14 residues. V dropped 3 bases and J dropped 7 bases, with 10 bases sitting between them. This CDR3 reads CASSIRQRNSPLHF. For the CDR3, the DNA is TGTGCCAGTAGTATCAGGCAGAGAAATTCACCCCTCCACTTT.

The J gene is TRBJ1-1, the V gene TRBV7-9, with TRBD1 identical over 9 bases. The CDR3 is made up of 14 amino acids. Germline trimming cut 7 bases from V and 4 bases from J; bases unmatched to any gene: 7. The germline V gene encodes CDR1 SEHNR and CDR2 FQNEAQ (reference sequence). CDR3 sequence (DNA): TGTGCCAGCACTGACCGACAGGGGGGCACTGAAGCTTTCTTT. Translation: CASTDRQGGTEAFF.

The chain employs TRBV19 and TRBJ2-3; 8 nucleotides agree with TRBD2. The CDR3 sequence is 16 residues long. Unmatched junction bases numbered 5, after V lost 3 bases and J lost 0 bases. Germline-derived CDR1 and CDR2 are LNHDA and SQIVND (reference sequence). CDR3 region: CASSITSGPSTDTQYF. The DNA of the CDR3 is TGTGCCAGTAGTATCACTAGCGGACCTAGCACAGATACGCAGTATTTT. The full variable domain, its missing parts supplied by reference TRBV19 and TRBJ2-3, is DGGITQSPKYLFRKEGQNVTLSCEQNLNHDAMYWYRQDPGQGLRLIYYSQIVNDFQKGDIAEGYSVSREKKESFPLTVTSAQKNPTAFYLCASSITSGPSTDTQYFGPGTRLTVL.

The CDR3, as DNA: TGTGCCAGCAGGCGAACTAGCTCGGGTGAGCAGTTCTTC. This gives the protein CASRRTSSGEQFF. The genes are TRBV28 and TRBJ2-1; TRBD2 is a possible D gene (6 bases). V lost 6 bases to trimming and J lost 9 bases, with 15 bases between them. The germline gives CDR1 MDHEN, CDR2 SYDVKM. The CDR3 totals 13 residues.

The rearrangement joins TRBV28 to TRBJ1-2; unclear D gene. The germline V gene encodes CDR1 MDHEN and CDR2 SYDVKM. The V end was cut by 5 bases, the J end by 4 bases, with 14 bases between. The CDR3 length is 14 residues. In DNA form, the CDR3 reads TGTGCCAGCAGTCCCCCAGGAGGGAGCTATGGCTACACCTTC. This gives the protein CASSPPGGSYGYTF.

The rearrangement uses TRBV6-5 and TRBJ1-2; D gene ambiguous. CDR1 is MNHEY, CDR2 SVGAGI, per germline. The CDR3 runs 12 residues. Deletions cut 4 bases from V and 2 bases from J, with 5 bases between. The CDR3: CASSSINYGYTF. CDR3 sequence (DNA): TGTGCCAGCAGTTCCATCAACTATGGCTACACCTTC.

This clone was observed a handful of times. This chain uses TRBV6-5 with TRBJ2-1; D is ambiguous. Trimming cost V 6 bases and J 0 bases, with 12 bases left between them. CDR3 length equals 15 residues. The V gene's germline CDR1 is MNHEY and CDR2 SVGAGI. CDR3: CASSPDFRSYNEQFF. For the CDR3, the DNA is TGTGCCAGCAGCCCCGACTTCCGCTCCTACAATGAGCAGTTCTTC.

The V call is TRBV9, the J call TRBJ1-6, with D perhaps TRBD1 (5 bases). Per germline, CDR1 SGDLS and CDR2 YYNGEE. CDR3 length: 16 residues. Trimming cost V 2 bases and J 9 bases, with 18 bases left between them. CDR3 loop: CASSVGRSYNGSPLHF. The CDR3, as DNA: TGTGCCAGCAGCGTGGGGCGAAGTTATAATGGTTCACCCCTCCACTTT.

This clone turned up a few times. The V gene is TRBV5-4, the J gene TRBJ2-3, with TRBD2 matching 12 bases. Per germline, CDR1 SGHNT and CDR2 YYREEE (reference sequence). The CDR3 is 16 residues long. V lost 4 bases to trimming and J lost 2 bases; unmatched junction nucleotides: 5. CDR3 nucleotides: TGTGCCAGCAGCCTACTAGCGGGGGGCATCACAGATACGCAGTATTTT. It translates to CASSLLAGGITDTQYF.

This clone has a single count. The CDR3 spells CASSSGAGTEAFF. DNA of the CDR3: TGTGCCAGCAGCTCAGGGGCCGGCACTGAAGCTTTCTTT. The chain links TRBV28 to TRBJ1-1; maybe TRBD1 (6 bases). Germline CDR1 and CDR2: MDHEN and SYDVKM. V dropped 6 bases and J dropped 4 bases, with 12 bases sitting between them. The CDR3 contains 13 residues.

The chain combines TRBV18 with TRBJ1-5; TRBD1 matches 8 bases. The CDR3 loop spans 17 amino acids. With V trimmed by 2 bases and J by 3 bases, 9 bases remained unmatched. Germline CDR1 KGHSH, CDR2 LQKENI. In DNA, the CDR3 is TGTGCCAGCTCACCAGGGGGGGGACAGGTCTTCAATCAGCCCCAGCATTTT. It is translated as CASSPGGGQVFNQPQHF. Drawing the rest from reference TRBV18 and TRBJ1-5, the complete variable domain is NAGVMQNPRHLVRRRGQEARLRCSPMKGHSHVYWYRQLPEEGLKFMVYLQKENIIDESGMPKERFSAEFPKEGPSILRIQQVVRGDSAAYFCASSPGGGQVFNQPQHFGDGTRLSIL.

The chain recombines TRBV6-5 with TRBJ1-1; TRBD1 agrees at 9 bases. Germline-derived CDR1 and CDR2 are MNHEY and SVGAGI. The CDR3 contains 13 residues. Trimming cost V 7 bases and J 6 bases; bases outside gene matches: 6. CDR3 in amino acids: CASTQDRGAEAFF. Written as DNA, the CDR3 is TGTGCCAGCACCCAGGACAGGGGCGCTGAAGCTTTCTTT.

This clone was counted once. The J gene is TRBJ1-4, the V gene TRBV15; 7 bases line up with TRBD1. The CDR3 length is 14 residues. Trimming at V came to 9 bases and at J to 4 bases, leaving 8 bases not matched to a gene. CDR1 LNHNV and CDR2 YYDKDF come from the germline V gene (reference sequence). CDR3 in amino acids: CATTTGRSNEKLFF. The CDR3 DNA reads as TGTGCCACTACGACAGGGCGTAGTAATGAAAAACTGTTTTTT.

In its sample, this clone was seen a few times. The rearrangement links TRBV29-1 to TRBJ1-5, with 11 bases matching TRBD1. The germline gives CDR1 SQVTM, CDR2 ANQGSEA. CDR3 length: 14 amino acids. The trim removed 6 bases at V and 6 bases at J, leaving 7 bases unmatched. The CDR3 region has the DNA TGCAGCGTCGCCGGACAGGGGGCAAGTCAGCCCCAGCATTTT. Protein: CSVAGQGASQPQHF.

The CDR3 sequence is CASSFSQNEKLFF. The CDR3 bases are TGTGCCAGCAGTTTCTCACAGAATGAAAAACTGTTTTTT. The V call is TRBV27, the J call TRBJ1-4; no clear D gene. Germline lookup yields CDR1 MNHEY and CDR2 SMNVEV (reference sequence). This CDR3 spans 13 amino acids. The V end was cut by 3 bases, the J end by 5 bases, with 7 bases between. Combining the CDR3 with reference TRBV27 and TRBJ1-4 gives the whole variable domain EAQVTQNPRYLITVTGKKLTVTCSQNMNHEYMSWYRQDPGLGLRQIYYSMNVEVTDKGDVPEGYKVSRKEKRNFPLILESPSPNQTSLYFCASSFSQNEKLFFGSGTQLSVL.

The chain links TRBV27 to TRBJ2-2, with 8 nucleotides matching TRBD2. In germline, CDR1 is MNHEY, CDR2 SMNVEV (reference sequence). The CDR3 is made up of 17 amino acids. V was pared by 2 bases and J by 0 bases, with 5 bases of the junction left unmatched. The CDR3 nucleotides are TGTGCCAGCAGTTTACCGCTTAGCGGGACGAACACCGGGGAGCTGTTTTTT. It is translated as CASSLPLSGTNTGELFF.

This chain connects TRBV30 to TRBJ2-7, with 7 nucleotides matching TRBD2. Germline lookup yields CDR1 GTSNPN and CDR2 SVGIG (reference sequence). J was trimmed by 6 bases and V by 1 base; bases with no gene match: 9. The CDR3 is made up of 14 amino acids. The CDR3 coding sequence is TGTGCCTGGAGTGACGTGGGAGGGCCGGGCGAGCAGTACTTC. Protein: CAWSDVGGPGEQYF. The entire variable domain, with the rest obtained from reference TRBV30 and TRBJ2-7, is as follows: SQTIHQWPATLVQPVGSPLSLECTVEGTSNPNLYWYRQAAGRGLQLLFYSVGIGQISSEVPQNLSASRPQDRQFILSSKKLLLSDSGFYLCAWSDVGGPGEQYFGPGTRLTVT.